This T cell receptor beta chain was retrieved from a study of cytomegalovirus exposure and HLA in healthy donors (TCRdb year 2017). Looking at the study overall: An earlier analysis of approximately 640 of the donors reported 250 to 350 Gb of sequence data and 117 million unique TCR beta sequences from about 179 million T cells. An early release covering some 640 HLA-typed donors comprised 250 to 350 gigabases of sequencing data and around 86 million unique TCR sequences. Among the roughly 390 genotyped donors, approximately 82% belonged to the genetic ancestry cluster associated with self-reported Caucasian donors. The study was designed to test whether signatures of past pathogen exposure could be identified by cataloging public T cell receptors. The T cell repertoires of several hundred subjects were profiled by immunosequencing and related to cytomegalovirus serostatus. In addition to the first cohort of 666 subjects, a separate validation cohort of under 150 different subjects was used. High-throughput TCR immunosequencing, statistical association of individual TCRs with disease status, and machine learning were combined to predict cytomegalovirus infection status. A later analysis re-analyzed previously published TCR beta repertoires from hundreds of donors and added high-resolution HLA genotyping to study TCR occurrence patterns. In the later analysis, no new phenotypic data were used to find candidate immune exposures; instead, reliance was placed on TCR beta sequences and their occurrence across donors. An earlier analysis of approximately 580 of the donors used high-throughput TCR beta sequencing to judge whether each TCR beta V gene segment behaved as functional or pseudogenic. Donor age, sex, ethnicity and CMV serostatus were compiled alongside the repertoire data. A later genetic analysis used genome-wide SNP genotypes for 398 of the 666 donors, treating that subset as a discovery cohort. Every repertoire in the discovery cohort had been generated on one and the same sequencing platform. HLA typing covered class I and class II loci at four-digit resolution. The number of donors typed differed by locus, with roughly 620-630 for A, B, C, DRB1 and DQB1, around 500 for DQA1, over 600 for DPA1, and under 490 for DPB1. Four or five DR-DQ haplotypes were treated as single units for association and clustering because of strong linkage in the cohort. Among some 400 genotyped donors of the cohort, an average of roughly 240,000 unique TCR beta nucleotide sequences were sequenced per donor, about a sixth of them non-productive. The paper's findings and limits, for the study overall: A later analysis reported that several top co-occurrence clusters appeared linked to parvovirus B19, influenza, CMV and Epstein-Barr virus. In a later analysis, about 16,000 TCR beta sequences were associated with specific HLA alleles at a false discovery rate of 0.05. In both the original and validation cohorts, the classifier was reported to diagnose cytomegalovirus status with high specificity and sensitivity. A later analysis found that HLA-associated TCR beta chains were more clonally expanded and had lower generation probabilities than equally common non-associated chains. A cluster of highly shared sequence variants was judged likely to be a technical artifact of the sequencing pipeline. CMV serostatus was the only immune exposure information available for the cohort. A further reported finding was that TCR beta sequences accurately predicted the HLA-A and HLA-B alleles for most subjects in the first cohort. In vitro tests confirmed that a few of the cytomegalovirus-associated TCR beta chains recognize cytomegalovirus antigens. In a later analysis, the rate of TCR association differed among HLA loci, with DRB1 alleles having the most associated TCRs and HLA-C alleles having the fewest. Roughly 17 rarely observed V segments, including chromosome 9 orphons, were excluded from the earlier analysis of approximately 600 of the donors because counts were too low. Because some donors lacked HLA typing at each locus, the association tests relied only on the typed subset. The 87-base-pair reads could not distinguish some IMGT-functional V segments, including TRBV6-2 and TRBV6-3, so those segments were excluded. The authors suggested that the approach could potentially be generalized to other disease states and immunological phenotypes. Linkage disequilibrium might explain the correlated functional status among segregating V segments, but an unknown experimental factor could not be ruled out. The study gave a list of 150 to 200 TCR beta chains associated with cytomegalovirus. A later genetic analysis associated a missense DCLRE1C variant with V-gene and J-gene trimming of TCR beta chains, and an independent cohort replicated the association. In a later analysis, most CMV-associated TCR beta chains were found to appear HLA-restricted, with HLA associations seemingly driven largely by CMV exposure. Strong co-occurrence of HLA alleles, especially DR and DQ, made assigning TCR associations to individual alleles difficult. A later genetic analysis reported fewer N-insertions in productive TCRs among donors in an Asian-associated ancestry cluster than the roughly 700-donor mean. Sequencing depth was assumed to be roughly uniform across donors in the presence/absence analyses, though that assumption may not hold. In this cohort, only TCR beta chains were sequenced, and detectable features were limited by the absence of alpha or paired-chain data. In an earlier analysis of about 540 of the donors, most TCR beta V segments were observed in productive rearrangements about 90% or about 30% of the time, broadly matching IMGT annotations. Most TCR sequences were seen in very few donors, while some public TCRs were found in many individuals.

The cohort was made up of about 610 healthy bone marrow donors. At the time of sampling, all cohort members were nominally healthy, though unrecorded immune exposures were likely present. The donor was CMV seronegative and belonged to the group of around 400 seronegative cohort members. A peripheral blood sample was collected from each donor, and TCR beta sequencing was performed on peripheral blood mononuclear cells. The Qiagen DNeasy Blood Extraction Kit was used to extract genomic DNA from the blood cell samples. To note about this clone: The clone's antigen remains unknown. Germline is not matched at one junction end, which may reflect a read error.

The library was made by the immunoSEQ multiplex PCR assay. The multiplex PCR relied on a mix of 60 forward primers for TCR Vbeta segments and 13 reverse primers for TCR Jbeta segments. A multiplex PCR assay on genomic DNA amplified the CDR3 region of rearranged TCR beta genes. The amplified TCR beta libraries were sequenced on the Illumina HiSeq System as 87-base-pair reads. As for the original processing: Across the 700 or so repertoires, a later analysis counted 78 million or so unique TCR beta chains, roughly 11 million of which were shared by at least two donors. Raw reads were error-corrected and collapsed into unique sequences by a nearest-neighbor algorithm in which closely related sequences were merged to remove PCR and sequencing errors. V, D and J gene segments were assigned by aligning CDR3 sequences to IMGT reference sequences. For a sequence to be retained, at least a six-nucleotide match to both a V gene segment and a J gene segment was required. Rearrangements were called productive when the CDR3 lacked stop codons and stayed in frame with V and J; all others were non-productive. Following IMGT convention, CDR3 was defined as the stretch from the second conserved V-encoded cysteine up to the conserved J-encoded phenylalanine. Sequences without an unambiguous match to a single V gene segment were excluded from the earlier analysis of 500 to 700 of the donors. In an earlier analysis of roughly 600 of the donors, a V segment was called functional when productive rearrangements were above 56.7%, and segregating when the standard deviation between donors exceeded 5%. A statistical classification framework was built to diagnose cytomegalovirus status from the catalog of TCR beta chain sequences. In a later analysis, V and J genes were assigned by comparing TCR nucleotide sequences against IMGT/GENE-DB human TR gene sequences. A later analysis assigned CDR3 sequences and most-parsimonious VDJ recombination scenarios with the TCRdist pipeline. In a later analysis, each TCR beta chain was defined by its CDR3 amino acid sequence together with its V-gene family, and reads lacking a unique V-gene family were excluded. To address suspected cross-contamination and a sequencing artifact, a later analysis removed approximately 590 highly shared, low-generation-probability nucleotide sequences. In a later analysis, a clonal expansion index was calculated for each public chain from normalized within-repertoire ranks of inferred template counts. In a later analysis, generation probabilities were computed using a VDJ recombination model fitted to out-of-frame rearrangements, and the results were checked against IGoR. Hypergeometric tests were used in a later analysis to score TCR-TCR, TCR-HLA and TCR-CMV co-occurrence, with a repertoire-size bias correction applied to the TCR pairs. In a later analysis, false discovery rates were estimated by permuting HLA or CMV assignments 20 times. A later analysis grouped co-occurring TCRs with DBSCAN, adding TCRdist sequence similarity when clustering within HLA-allele-positive subsets. For co-occurrence clustering, repertoires with fewer than 30,000 or more than 120,000 public chains were excluded, along with about five repertoires with anomalous nucleotide sharing. TCRdb holds this immuneACCESS table with in-frame rearrangements only. Some clones are missing; in checked studies, unresolved V genes explain under half, and the rest has no known cause. V and J calls and clone size are copied from that table; D and trimming were computed from the DNA. The sample's table lists a count of 110,000 to 150,000 clones. The ten largest clones capture 0.75% to 1% of the sample.

The CDR3 runs 14 residues from the cysteine to the phenylalanine. Just CDR3 DNA is preserved here, 42 bases in frame from base 1. Reading the germline V gene (reference sequence) gives CDR1 LNHNV and CDR2 YYDKDF. Recombination joined TRBV15 with TRBJ1-4; the D gene is not confidently resolved. The specimen sequenced was PBMCs. This clonotype was sampled from a male donor in good health and CMV-seronegative. The base sequence is TGTGCCACCAGCCGAGATGCGGGTGATGAAAAACTGTTTTTT. This gives the protein CATSRDAGDEKLFF.